This T cell receptor (beta chain) stems from a study of glioma-infiltrating T cells after dendritic cell vaccination. Germline assignment: CDR1 MNHNY and CDR2 SVGAGI (reference sequence). Trimming cost V 2 bases and J 3 bases; bases outside gene matches: 4. The CDR3 totals 16 residues. TCRB CDR3 was amplified from 2 ug genomic DNA or less. Profiling relied on immunoSEQ multiplex PCR, and the TCRdb table lists in-frame clones only, not all of them. The table has about 92,000 clones, 86% seen once. This sequence was found in a human donor with glioblastoma. The chain has TRBV6-6 and TRBJ2-6, with 7 bases aligning to TRBD1. Specimen: blood, collected before dendritic cell vaccination. The DNA of the CDR3 is TGTGCCAGCAGTTACGCAAGGGGGCTTGGGGCCAACGTCCTGACTTTC. This sequence encodes CASSYARGLGANVLTF.